Below, one TCR beta chain is given with its context. The antigen is unknown. The sample comes from a study of shared clonotypes between healthy human individuals. Study overall: Donors had three CD4 naive, three CD4 memory, two CD8 naive and one CD8 memory plate apiece.

Study results and limitations: The low donor count limited represented genetic and exposure-history diversity.

This CDR3 is built from 14 residues. V shed 8 bases, J shed 9 bases, and the junction held 10 bases outside the gene matches. CDR1 and CDR2 from the germline V gene are LNHDA and SQIVND (reference sequence). Sequencing was performed with immunoSEQ multiplex PCR; in TCRdb, only in-frame clones are kept and a portion is missing. The repertoire holds 150,000 to 200,000 clones, with 85% to 95% as singletons. The TCR sequence derives from a woman aged 30 to 39 in good health. The V gene is TRBV19, the J gene TRBJ1-5, with 10 bases lining up with TRBD1. The sequencing sample was made of naive CD4+ T cells sorted from blood. Subset denoted: CD45RA+ positively selected. CDR3 sequence reads: CASAGDRGLAPQHF. CDR3 sequence (DNA): TGTGCCAGTGCCGGGGACAGGGGTTTGGCGCCCCAGCATTTT.